This TCR beta chain was captured in a study of CD8+ T cells in alopecia areata. This clone was counted only a few times. It was cDNA, reverse transcribed from extracted RNA, that served as the sequencing template. This table comes from immunoSEQ multiplex PCR, and its TCRdb copy is limited to in-frame clones, with some not included. The data hold roughly 180,000 clones, with 50% to 60% observed a single time. Indicated treatment: oral pan-JAK inhibitor, 5-10 mg twice daily. Here the sequenced sample was CD4+ T cells sorted from blood, taken at week 4, from a patient treated with tofacitinib. The clonotype comes from a human donor with alopecia areata.

CDR3 coding DNA: TGTGCCAGCGGACGGGGGAGGAAACTGTTTTTT. Its protein product is CASGRGRKLFF. The chain combines TRBV6-5 with TRBJ1-4; TRBD1 might be the D (5 bases). Looked up from germline, CDR1 is MNHEY and CDR2 is SVGAGI. This CDR3 has 11 amino acids. Trimming took off 8 bases at V and 11 bases at J, with 12 bases between the two ends.